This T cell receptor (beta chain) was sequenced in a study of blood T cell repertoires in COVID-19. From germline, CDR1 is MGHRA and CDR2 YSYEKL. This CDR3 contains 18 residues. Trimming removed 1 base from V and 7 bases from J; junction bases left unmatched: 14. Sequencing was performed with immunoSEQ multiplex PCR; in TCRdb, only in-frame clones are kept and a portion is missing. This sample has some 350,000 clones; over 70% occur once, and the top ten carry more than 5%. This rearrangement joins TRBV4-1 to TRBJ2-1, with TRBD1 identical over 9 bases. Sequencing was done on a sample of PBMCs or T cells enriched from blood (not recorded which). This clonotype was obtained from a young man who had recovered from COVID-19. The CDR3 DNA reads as TGCGCCAGCAGCCAAGTCGCGTCCGGACAGGGGTTTGGAAATGAGCAGTTCTTC. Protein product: CASSQVASGQGFGNEQFF.